These T cell receptor beta chains were read from a single sample in a study of cytotoxic CD8 clonotypes in ibrutinib-treated CLL. Some clones are missing from TCRdb's copy, which holds only in-frame ones; the method was immunoSEQ multiplex PCR. Found here are roughly 160,000 clones, roughly four fifths of them singletons; the top ten hold roughly 2%. Sequencing used PBMCs, obtained after 12 months of ibrutinib treatment. Receptors originate from a human donor with chronic lymphocytic leukemia. The CDR3 runs from the conserved cysteine through the conserved F or W. A D gene is named only where the DNA matches it firmly. Size is stated for part of the rows, as once, few or many counts, or as a class when the clone is expanded.

j_call d_call clone_size v_call cdr3_nt cdr3_aa
TRBJ2-7 - - TRBV5-6 TGTGCCAGCAGCTTGGCCCTGGCGGGCCCCCACGAGCAGTACTTC CASSLALAGPHEQYF
TRBJ2-2 - few TRBV19 TGTGCCACCGGGATGGGACTTAACACCGGGGAACTGTTTTTT CATGMGLNTGELFF
TRBJ1-5 - once TRBV28 TGTGCCAGCAGTTGGACAGATCCACGGCCCCAGCATTTT CASSWTDPRPQHF
TRBJ1-1 - - TRBV19 TGTGCCAGTAGCACTCTCTTGAACACTGAAGCTTTCTTT CASSTLLNTEAFF
TRBJ2-7 - - TRBV27 TGTGCCAGCAGTTTGGGGTCAAGCTCCTACGAGCAGTACTTC CASSLGSSSYEQYF
TRBJ2-7 - - TRBV5-6 TGTGCCAGCAGCTTGGATCGGGCCTCCTACGAGCAGTACTTC CASSLDRASYEQYF
TRBJ1-2 - - TRBV7-9 TGTGCCAGCAGCTTAGGACCTGGAAACCCTCATGGCTACACCTTC CASSLGPGNPHGYTF
TRBJ2-3 TRBD1 few TRBV27 TGTGCCAGCAGTTTATCCGGGACAGTCACAGATACGCAGTATTTT CASSLSGTVTDTQYF
TRBJ2-3 TRBD1 - TRBV2 TGTGCCAGTCGCCTCGGACAGGGACTGCAGTATTTT CASRLGQGLQYF
TRBJ2-7 - - TRBV5-8 TGTGCCAGCAGCCGGATTAGGGAGCAGTACTTC CASSRIREQYF
TRBJ2-3 TRBD1 many TRBV28 TGTGCCACATCCGGACAGGGGGTTTGGGGCGGCACAGATACGCAGTATTTT CATSGQGVWGGTDTQYF
TRBJ1-1 TRBD1 - TRBV6-5 TGTGCCAGCAGTACCCGGGACAGGGGGTTTTCTGAAGCTTTCTTT CASSTRDRGFSEAFF
TRBJ2-7 - - TRBV6-5 TGTGCCAGCAGTTCACTCGGTGAGCAGTACTTC CASSSLGEQYF
TRBJ2-2 - - TRBV18 TGTGCCAGCTCCCGGGACTCCTTCACCGGGGAGCTGTTTTTT CASSRDSFTGELFF
TRBJ1-6 TRBD1 - TRBV7-2 TGTGCCAGCAGCTTAGGGCCAAGGACAGGGGGAAGTTCACCCCTCCACTTT CASSLGPRTGGSSPLHF
TRBJ2-1 - - TRBV29-1 TGCAGCGCCAAAAAAGGGGTTCAGAATGAGCAGTTCTTC CSAKKGVQNEQFF
TRBJ2-7 TRBD2 - TRBV19 TGTGCCAGTAGTACTCAGGCGGGGGGCCGTGAGCAGTACTTC CASSTQAGGREQYF
TRBJ1-2 TRBD1 few TRBV27 TGTGCCAGCAGTTCGGACAGGGGGCGCGATGGCTACACCTTC CASSSDRGRDGYTF
TRBJ2-3 - - TRBV2 TGTGCCAGCACCGGGCTAAAAACAGATACGCAGTATTTT CASTGLKTDTQYF
TRBJ2-7 TRBD1 once TRBV28 TGTGCCAGCAGTTCGGCCGGGACAGGGTCCTACGAGCAGTACTTC CASSSAGTGSYEQYF
TRBJ1-2 - - TRBV7-2 TGTGCCAGCAGCTTAGAGGGGCTGGGGTATGGCTACACCTTC CASSLEGLGYGYTF
TRBJ2-3 - once TRBV18 TGTGCCAGCTCATCCTTGGCGGCTTCTAGCACAGATACGCAGTATTTT CASSSLAASSTDTQYF
TRBJ1-1 TRBD1 - TRBV2 TGTGCCAGCCAAGGGACAGGGGGAGTGACTGAAGCTTTCTTT CASQGTGGVTEAFF
TRBJ1-6 - - TRBV7-2 TGTGCCAGCAGCTTAGCGCGGGGGGGGAATTCACCCCTCCACTTT CASSLARGGNSPLHF
TRBJ2-5 - - TRBV7-9 TGTGCCAGCAGCTTAGTGGGGAGCCTGGGGGCCCAGTACTTC CASSLVGSLGAQYF
TRBJ2-1 TRBD1 once TRBV9 TGTGCCAGCAGGGGACAGGGACGGAGTGAGCAGTTCTTC CASRGQGRSEQFF
TRBJ1-4 TRBD1 - TRBV28 TGTGCCAGCAGTTTACTAGGCCGGACAGGGAGAGGGAAACTGTTTTTT CASSLLGRTGRGKLFF
TRBJ2-7 TRBD2 - TRBV11-2 TGTGCCAGCAGCTTAAGGCTAGCGGGAGCATGGTACGAGCAGTACTTC CASSLRLAGAWYEQYF
TRBJ2-7 TRBD1 - TRBV28 TGTGCCACCCTACGGGAACAGGGGCACGAGCAGTACTTC CATLREQGHEQYF
TRBJ2-7 - once TRBV12-2 TGTGCAAGTCGCTTCGGTAGGATACACTCCTACGAGCAGTACTTC CASRFGRIHSYEQYF
TRBJ2-2 - - TRBV15 TGTGCCACCAGAAAAGACAGAGGTGGCGGGGAGCTGTTTTTT CATRKDRGGGELFF
TRBJ2-1 TRBD1 - TRBV10-3 TGTGCCATCAGTAGACAGGGGGTCCACAATGAGCAGTTCTTC CAISRQGVHNEQFF
TRBJ2-7 TRBD1 once TRBV2 TGTGCCAGCAATATTAACAGGGGCAGGGAGCAGTACTTC CASNINRGREQYF
TRBJ1-1 - - TRBV7-2 TGTGCCAGCAGCTTAACGGGGCCCCGAGGGAACACTGAAGCTTTCTTT CASSLTGPRGNTEAFF
TRBJ1-1 - - TRBV2 TGTGCCAGCACGGGCAGGAGGAACACTGAAGCTTTCTTT CASTGRRNTEAFF
TRBJ2-3 - once TRBV5-4 TGTGCCAGCAGCTTCCCTTCGAGAAGGGATACGCAGTATTTT CASSFPSRRDTQYF
TRBJ2-5 - - TRBV28 TGTGCCAGCAGTTTGGGCAATCAAGAGACCCAGTACTTC CASSLGNQETQYF
TRBJ2-3 TRBD2 - TRBV28 TGTGCCAGCCGGGGGGTTACGTTAACAGATACGCAGTATTTT CASRGVTLTDTQYF
TRBJ1-3 - few TRBV10-3 TGTGCCATCAGTGGGCAGCCCCGCGGGGGAAACACCATATATTTT CAISGQPRGGNTIYF
TRBJ2-7 TRBD2 - TRBV28 TGTGCCAGCAGCCGGACTAGCGGGAGTTCCTACGAGCAGTACTTC CASSRTSGSSYEQYF
TRBJ1-1 - many TRBV28 TGTGCCAGCAGTTTAGGGTCCAGGAACACTGAAGCTTTCTTT CASSLGSRNTEAFF
TRBJ2-1 - - TRBV11-3 TGTGCCAGCAGCAAGGGGGGAGGAAACTACAATGAGCAGTTCTTC CASSKGGGNYNEQFF
TRBJ1-2 - - TRBV7-9 TGTGCCAGCAGTCCTACAGATAACTATGGCTACACCTTC CASSPTDNYGYTF
TRBJ2-1 TRBD2 - TRBV27 TGTGCCAGCAGTTTGGGACTAGCGGGAGATCATGAGCAGTTCTTC CASSLGLAGDHEQFF
TRBJ2-7 TRBD2 - TRBV5-6 TGTGCCAGCAGCCGGCTAGCGGCCCCCTACGAGCAGTACTTC CASSRLAAPYEQYF
TRBJ1-1 TRBD1 - TRBV5-6 TGTGCCAGCAGCTACCGGGACAGGGTCGTCGGCACTGAAGCTTTCTTT CASSYRDRVVGTEAFF